These 24 T cell receptor beta chains originate from one sample sequenced in a study of blood T cell repertoires in COVID-19. The table came from immunoSEQ multiplex PCR; TCRdb's copy has only in-frame clones and leaves some out. The sample includes about 200,000 clones, 85% of them seen just once. Sequenced sample: peripheral blood. The receptors come from a woman aged 80 or older with acute or convalescent COVID-19.

The CDR3 DNA reads TGTGCCAGCAGTTACCGGACAGGGGGCACCGGGGAGCTGTTTTTT. Encoded protein: CASSYRTGGTGELFF. V and J are TRBV6-5 and TRBJ2-2, with 10 bases aligning to TRBD1. CDR1 and CDR2 (germline): MNHEY, SVGAGI. The CDR3 is made up of 15 amino acids. The V and J ends lost 2 bases and 4 bases, in that order; junction bases with no gene match: 1.

The V call is TRBV6-2 or TRBV6-3, the J call TRBJ1-2; perhaps TRBD1 as D (6 bases). V gave up 5 bases and J gave up 4 bases, with 8 bases separating them. Per the germline V gene, CDR1 is MNHEY and CDR2 is SVGEGT. CDR3 length: 12 amino acids. CDR3 loop: CASSLQGYGYTF. CDR3 coding DNA: TGTGCCAGCAGTCTACAGGGCTATGGCTACACCTTC.

In nucleotides, the CDR3 is TGCGCCAGCAGCTTGGTTCCAGCTACAGACACTGAAGCTTTCTTT. Translating gives CASSLVPATDTEAFF. The chain links TRBV5-1 to TRBJ1-1; no reliable D call. The CDR3 has 15 amino acids. The V gene's germline CDR1 is SGHRS and CDR2 YFSETQ. V was clipped by 0 bases and J by 3 bases, with 12 bases between them.

This chain links TRBV7-3 with TRBJ2-1; D ambiguous. This CDR3 region has 15 residues. The V end lost 5 bases, the J end lost 3 bases, and 14 bases lay between the germline ends. Germline V CDR1 and CDR2: SGHTA, FQGTGA. The CDR3 loop is CASSPAGGYYNEQFF. The CDR3 coding sequence is TGTGCCAGCAGCCCCGCTGGCGGATACTACAATGAGCAGTTCTTC.

The chain carries TRBV5-1 and TRBJ2-2, with D hard to call. The V and J ends lost 6 bases and 4 bases respectively, with 13 bases between them. CDR1 is SGHRS and CDR2 is YFSETQ in the germline V gene. This CDR3 spans 14 amino acids. In DNA form, the CDR3 reads TGCGCCAGCAAGAACAGCTTGGTCACCGGGGAGCTGTTTTTT. It is translated as CASKNSLVTGELFF.

V and J are TRBV18 and TRBJ1-1, with a possible D match to TRBD1 (5 bases). The length of the CDR3 is 17 residues. Trimming shortened V by 3 bases and J by 5 bases, and 22 bases separated the two germline ends. Germline V gives CDR1 KGHSH, CDR2 LQKENI. CDR3 in amino acids: CASSPRGGPREETEAFF. The CDR3 DNA is TGTGCCAGCTCACCTCGGGGAGGGCCCAGGGAAGAAACTGAAGCTTTCTTT.

The chain is built from TRBV9 and TRBJ1-2; maybe TRBD1 (6 bases). This CDR3 contains 15 residues. With 0 bases removed from V and 4 bases from J, the gap between germline ends came to 13 bases. CDR1 and CDR2 (germline): SGDLS, YYNGEE. CDR3 sequence reads: CASSVVSRGGYGYTF. CDR3 bases: TGTGCCAGCAGCGTAGTATCCAGGGGCGGCTATGGCTACACCTTC. Together with reference TRBV9 and TRBJ1-2, the CDR3 gives the full variable domain: DSGVTQTPKHLITATGQRVTLRCSPRSGDLSVYWYQQSLDQGLQFLIQYYNGEERAKGNILERFSAQQFPDLHSELNLSSLELGDSALYFCASSVVSRGGYGYTFGSGTRLTVV.

The chain links TRBV6-5 to TRBJ1-1; maybe TRBD1 (5 bases). CDR3 length: 15 residues. Per germline, CDR1 MNHEY and CDR2 SVGAGI. Trimming left V 2 bases short and J 5 bases short, with 15 bases between. Here the CDR3 DNA reads TGTGCCAGCAGTTACCGGGGCAACCGGGAGACTGAAGCTTTCTTT. This sequence encodes CASSYRGNRETEAFF.

CDR3 nucleotide sequence: TGTGCCAGCAGCTTGGACAGCCCTGGGTTTGCGACTAATGAAAAACTGTTTTTT. Translated: CASSLDSPGFATNEKLFF. The rearrangement links TRBV7-2 to TRBJ1-4; a possible D gene is TRBD1 (6 bases). The CDR3 runs to 18 residues. In germline, CDR1 is SGHTA, CDR2 FQGNSA. Trimming shortened V by 3 bases and J by 2 bases, and 19 bases separated the two germline ends.

The chain couples TRBV19 to TRBJ1-4, with D maybe TRBD1 (6 bases). V lost 5 bases and J lost 7, with 14 bases in between. CDR1 LNHDA and CDR2 SQIVND come from the germline V gene (reference sequence). This CDR3 is 14 amino acids long. CDR3: CASSPRGTVEKLFF. The DNA of the CDR3 is TGTGCCAGTAGTCCAAGGGGGACGGTTGAAAAACTGTTTTTT.

CDR3 sequence: CASSADRTGEKLFF. The CDR3 bases are TGTGCCAGCAGTGCAGACAGGACGGGTGAAAAACTGTTTTTT. The chain carries TRBV9 and TRBJ1-4, with D possibly being TRBD1 (6 bases). V was cut by 5 bases and J by 7 bases, with 15 bases left in between. Germline V gives CDR1 SGDLS, CDR2 YYNGEE. This CDR3 has 14 residues.

This chain links TRBV7-9 with TRBJ2-7, with D possibly matching TRBD2 (5 bases). Germline CDR1 SEHNR, CDR2 FQNEAQ (reference sequence). This CDR3 has 14 amino acids. The V gene lost 3 bases and the J gene lost 0 bases, with 9 bases spanning the gap. DNA of the CDR3: TGTGCCAGCAGCTTGGGCGGGCCCTCCTACGAGCAGTACTTC. Translated, it gives CASSLGGPSYEQYF.

The sample holds a few counts of this clone. This chain joins TRBV13 and TRBJ1-6; 9 bases agree with TRBD1. From germline, CDR1 is PRHDT and CDR2 FYEKMQ (reference sequence). The CDR3 covers 13 residues. V shed 7 bases and J 17 bases; nucleotides not matched to a gene: 12. This CDR3 reads CASTQTGGIIFHF. DNA for the CDR3: TGTGCCAGCACCCAGACAGGGGGGATAATCTTCCACTTT.

This CDR3 is CASSLAGLGLGSTDTQYF. The CDR3 region has the DNA TGCGCCAGCAGCTTGGCCGGCCTAGGACTAGGTTCCACAGATACGCAGTATTTT. The genes are TRBV5-1 and TRBJ2-3; the match to TRBD2 covers 7 bases. The CDR3 runs 18 residues. J gave up 2 bases and V 0 bases, and 12 bases lay outside the gene matches. The germline V gene has CDR1 SGHRS and CDR2 YFSETQ.

The DNA of the CDR3 is TGCGCCAGCAGCGACCGGACTAGCGGATTCTCCTACGAGCAGTACTTC. This gives the protein CASSDRTSGFSYEQYF. This rearrangement joins TRBV5-1 to TRBJ2-7, with TRBD2 identical over 10 bases. The CDR3 loop spans 16 amino acids. Germline-derived CDR1 and CDR2 are SGHRS and YFSETQ. Trimming removed 4 bases from V and 0 bases from J; junction bases left unmatched: 7.

The CDR3 loop reads CASSMGPGGQPQHF. CDR3 DNA sequence: TGTGCCAGTAGTATGGGCCCAGGGGGTCAGCCCCAGCATTTT. V gene TRBV19 combines with J gene TRBJ1-5; TRBD1 matches 7 bases. Germline CDR1 is LNHDA and CDR2 is SQIVND (reference sequence). Trimming at V came to 3 bases and at J to 6 bases, leaving 5 bases not matched to a gene. This CDR3 is built from 14 residues.

This sequence joins TRBV5-1 and TRBJ1-5, with D hard to call. This CDR3 region has 15 residues. Germline values: CDR1 SGHRS, CDR2 YFSETQ. V was clipped by 0 bases and J by 4 bases, with 11 bases between them. The CDR3 reads CASSLAGEGNQPQHF. The CDR3 DNA sequence: TGCGCCAGCAGCTTGGCGGGCGAGGGTAATCAGCCCCAGCATTTT.

J is TRBJ2-6 and V is TRBV6-6; no firm D call. Trimming shortened V by 11 bases and J by 1 base, and 15 bases separated the two germline ends. The CDR3 has 15 amino acids. Germline V gene lookup returns CDR1 MNHNY and CDR2 SVGAGI (reference sequence). The CDR3: CAGLEQQSGANVLTF. The DNA of the CDR3 is TGTGCCGGTTTAGAACAGCAATCTGGGGCCAACGTCCTGACTTTC.

This clone was seen only a few times. This chain uses TRBV21-1 with TRBJ1-1. TRBV21-1 is noted as a pseudogene. The CDR3 length is 15 residues. The CDR3 protein is CASSKAWFLRTEAFF. The CDR3 region has the DNA TGTGCCAGCAGCAAAGCTTGGTTCCTGCGCACTGAAGCTTTCTTT.

The chain has TRBV7-8 and TRBJ2-7; tentative D call: TRBD1 (6 bases). This CDR3 comprises 15 residues. Germline V gene lookup returns CDR1 SGHVS and CDR2 FQNEAQ. Trimming left V 5 bases short and J 7 bases short, with 21 bases between. CDR3 region: CASSVGDPGQLEQYF. CDR3 nucleotide sequence: TGTGCCAGCAGCGTCGGCGATCCGGGACAACTAGAGCAGTACTTC. Full variable domain (remainder filled in from reference TRBV7-8 and TRBJ2-7): GAGVSQSPRYKVAKRGQDVALRCDPISGHVSLFWYQQALGQGPEFLTYFQNEAQLDKSGLPSDRFFAERPEGSVSTLKIQRTQQEDSAVYLCASSVGDPGQLEQYFGPGTRLTVT.

With regard to this clone: Other DNA sequences in the sample encode the same CDR3. The rearrangement joins TRBV7-9 to TRBJ2-5, with a tentative D call TRBD2 (6 bases). V lost 0 bases to trimming and J lost 4 bases, with 6 bases between them. CDR3 length: 13 amino acids. Germline V gene data show CDR1 as SEHNR and CDR2 as FQNEAQ (reference sequence). The CDR3 reads CASSLAGGETQYF. The CDR3 DNA reads as TGTGCCAGCAGCTTAGCGGGGGGAGAGACCCAGTACTTC.

The table lists this clone with a count of one. V is TRBV7-8 and J is TRBJ2-5, with D unresolved. The V end was cut by 4 bases, the J end by 4 bases, with 13 bases between. Germline CDR1 reads SGHVS; CDR2 reads FQNEAQ. This CDR3 is 14 amino acids long. The CDR3 DNA reads as TGTGCCAGCAGCTGGAGTAGTGTAGTAGAGACCCAGTACTTC. Translating gives CASSWSSVVETQYF.

This rearrangement joins TRBV29-1 to TRBJ2-6; 9 positions agree with TRBD1. Germline CDR1 and CDR2: SQVTM and ANQGSEA. The CDR3 runs to 16 residues. V shed 4 bases and J 0 bases; nucleotides not matched to a gene: 4. The CDR3 sequence: CSVGGTGYSGANVLTF. DNA for the CDR3: TGCAGCGTTGGAGGGACAGGGTACTCTGGGGCCAACGTCCTGACTTTC.

The chain links TRBV5-6 to TRBJ2-6; D might be TRBD1 (6 bases). The germline gives CDR1 SGHDT, CDR2 YYEEEE. This CDR3 spans 16 amino acids. V was trimmed by 0 bases and J by 1 base, leaving 8 bases between them. The CDR3 region is CASSLGGLSGANVLTF. The CDR3 DNA is TGTGCCAGCAGCTTGGGGGGGCTGTCTGGGGCCAACGTCCTGACTTTC.